This TCR beta chain was found in a study of T cells in Graves' hyperthyroidism and ophthalmopathy (dated 2019 in TCRdb). At the level of the whole study: Peripheral blood was collected at initial diagnosis, before any treatment. TCR V-J signatures able to tell the groups apart were searched for in a discovery cohort of approximately 95 patients, of whom fewer than 45 had Graves' ophthalmopathy and 55 to 65 had stable Graves' hyperthyroidism. Prospective prediction of ophthalmopathy was tested in an independent validation cohort consisting of about 20 hyperthyroidism patients and approximately 16 patients who later progressed to ophthalmopathy. The 75 to 100 discovery patients were randomly split 7:3 into training and test sets. In more than 5 Graves' hyperthyroidism patients, the study also compared T-cell repertoires from thyroid tissue with T-cell repertoires from blood. Following sampling, methimazole starting at 30 mg daily was given to hyperthyroidism patients, and high-dose intravenous methylprednisolone was given to ophthalmopathy patients. The paper reports TCR Vbeta CDR3 sequencing of some 140 peripheral blood samples: some 44 ophthalmopathy, under 80 hyperthyroidism and approximately 17 progressor patients. Results the study describes overall, beyond this receptor: Most expanded thyroid clonotypes (frequency above 0.001) were also found in blood, which suggests that blood repertoires may mirror thyroid immune responses. In validation, progression to ophthalmopathy was predicted by the model with roughly 69% sensitivity and 72% to 85% specificity, a median of about 6.8 months before onset. In cross-validation, a model built on a 13 V-J signature told ophthalmopathy apart from stable hyperthyroidism with approximately 90% sensitivity and around 81% specificity, and in testing the same model reached 80%/75%. Sample size was not statistically predetermined, and blinding of investigators to group allocation was not performed.

Stable Graves' hyperthyroidism was defined as the absence of progression to ophthalmopathy over 18 months of follow-up. The hyperthyroidism patients were between 18 and 65 years old and newly diagnosed, with a disease duration of less than 2 months. Any patient with an uncontrolled infection, another autoimmune disease, pregnancy or lactation was excluded. Diagnoses were established on the basis of clinical symptoms, serum thyroxine and TRAb, thyroid ultrasound, and orbital computed tomography. Ficoll-Paque density gradient centrifugation was used to isolate PBMCs from about 9 ml of fresh peripheral blood. Trizol reagent was used to extract total RNA, and RNA quality was then checked on an Agilent 2100 Bioanalyzer. This clonotype was observed a few times. Its antigen target is currently unknown. There are no base qualities to consult, and no much larger clone falls within one base. The cysteine opens and the phenylalanine closes a CDR3 of 13 amino acids. The DNA shown is the 39-base CDR3, in frame from base 1. As encoded in the germline V gene, CDR1 is MNHEY while CDR2 is SVGAGI. The V end loses 8 bases and the J end loses 2 bases, and a stretch of 12 bases separates them.

Amplification of TCR beta CDR3 regions was carried out from RNA transcripts. For the first round of RT-PCR on the TCR CDR3, the HTBI primer set was used together with the Qiagen OneStep RT-PCR kit. A second multiplex PCR round built the libraries, followed by size selection and purification. The libraries were sequenced on an Illumina HiSeq2000 using paired-end 100 bp reads. Processing in the source paper ran as follows. SOAPnuke was used to process the raw data, removing reads that contained adapters or uncalled bases, had a mean Phred below 15, or lacked an exact match to the constant primer or identifier. High-quality paired reads were merged using COPE v1.2.5, and each unique nucleotide sequence was defined as a clonotype. MiTCR v1.1 was used to align the clonotypes against IMGT TRBV, TRBD and TRBJ reference segments. Only V-J combinations with frequency above 0.0001, covering about 99% of repertoires, were analysed. The TCS score was defined as the ratio of F50 (clonal expansion) to E x V (chaos), calculated using BLOSUM62-based TCRdist between CDR3 peptides within each V-J. Welch's t-statistics and random forest reduced 500 to 550 V-J features to under 15, which were used in a naive Bayes classifier (R e1071). Thyroid-blood repertoire similarity was quantified with the Morisita-Horn index. The raw public data were reprocessed by TCRdb itself: fastp quality trimming at Q25, MiXCR clonotype calling, in-frame beta chains only. Each record represents a unique CDR3 protein, reported with the most common genes and DNA among its rows. V and J calls and clone size were set by TCRdb, not the authors. In this sample the table shows about 680,000 distinct CDR3 sequences, 30% to 40% of which occur a single time. About a third of the sample is taken by the ten largest.

This sequence was found in a woman in her thirties or forties with Graves' hyperthyroidism. Sequenced: blood. The V gene is TRBV6-5 and the J gene is TRBJ1-2; the D gene remains uncertain. The CDR3 sequence is CASEGPRNYGYTF. In nucleotides, the sequence is TGTGCCAGCGAAGGGCCCAGAAACTATGGCTACACCTTC.